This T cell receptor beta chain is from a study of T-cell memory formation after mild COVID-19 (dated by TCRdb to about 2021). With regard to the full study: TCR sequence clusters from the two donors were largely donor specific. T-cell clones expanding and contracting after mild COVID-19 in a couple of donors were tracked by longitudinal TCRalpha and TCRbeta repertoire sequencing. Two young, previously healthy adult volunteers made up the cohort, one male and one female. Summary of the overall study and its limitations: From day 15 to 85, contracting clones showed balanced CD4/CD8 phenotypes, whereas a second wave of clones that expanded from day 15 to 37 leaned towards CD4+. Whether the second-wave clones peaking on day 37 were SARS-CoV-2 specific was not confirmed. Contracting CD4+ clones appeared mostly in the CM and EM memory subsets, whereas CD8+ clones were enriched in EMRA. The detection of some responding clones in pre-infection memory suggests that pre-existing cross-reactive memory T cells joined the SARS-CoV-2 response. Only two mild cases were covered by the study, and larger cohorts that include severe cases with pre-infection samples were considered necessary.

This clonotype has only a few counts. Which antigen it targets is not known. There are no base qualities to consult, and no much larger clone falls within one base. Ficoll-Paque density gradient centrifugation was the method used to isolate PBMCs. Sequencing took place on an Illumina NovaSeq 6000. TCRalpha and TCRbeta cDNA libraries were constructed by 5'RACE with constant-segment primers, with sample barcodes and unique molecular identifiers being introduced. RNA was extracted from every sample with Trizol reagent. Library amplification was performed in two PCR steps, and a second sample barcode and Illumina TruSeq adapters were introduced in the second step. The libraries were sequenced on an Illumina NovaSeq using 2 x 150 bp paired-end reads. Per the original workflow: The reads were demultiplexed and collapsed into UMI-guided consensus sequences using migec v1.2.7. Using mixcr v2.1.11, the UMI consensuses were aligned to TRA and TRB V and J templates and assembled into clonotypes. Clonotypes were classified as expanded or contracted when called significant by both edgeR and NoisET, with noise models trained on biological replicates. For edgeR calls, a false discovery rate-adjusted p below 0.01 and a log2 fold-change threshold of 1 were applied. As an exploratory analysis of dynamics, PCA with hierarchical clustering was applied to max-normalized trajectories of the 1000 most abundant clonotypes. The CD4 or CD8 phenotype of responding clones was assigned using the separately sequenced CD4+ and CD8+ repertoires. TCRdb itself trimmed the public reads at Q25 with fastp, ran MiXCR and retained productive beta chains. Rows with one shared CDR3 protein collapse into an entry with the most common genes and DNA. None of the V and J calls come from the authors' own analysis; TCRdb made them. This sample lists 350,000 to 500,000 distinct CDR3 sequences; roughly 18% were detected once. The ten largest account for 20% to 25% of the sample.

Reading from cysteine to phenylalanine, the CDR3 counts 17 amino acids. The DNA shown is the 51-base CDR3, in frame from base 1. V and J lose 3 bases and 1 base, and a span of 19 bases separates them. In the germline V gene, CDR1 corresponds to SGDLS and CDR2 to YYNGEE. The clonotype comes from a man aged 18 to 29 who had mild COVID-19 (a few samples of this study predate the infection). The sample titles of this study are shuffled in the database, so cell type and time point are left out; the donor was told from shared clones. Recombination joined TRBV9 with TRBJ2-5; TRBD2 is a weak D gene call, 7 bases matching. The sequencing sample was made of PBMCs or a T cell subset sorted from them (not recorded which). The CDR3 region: CASSARWGGAPQETQYF. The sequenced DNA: TGTGCCAGCAGCGCCCGGTGGGGGGGGGCCCCCCAAGAGACCCAGTACTTC.